This T cell receptor beta chain was observed in a study of response to subunit inactivated influenza vaccine. Study findings and constraints: Only a handful of new T cells, the authors suggested, are recruited with each seasonal influenza vaccination.

To note about this clonotype: Its antigen is unidentified.

TCRdb re-analysed the RT-PCR reads in MiXCR, keeping a single row per CDR3 protein. This table has 700,000 to 800,000 distinct CDR3 sequences, less than 20% appearing once. The germline gives CDR1 MGHDK, CDR2 SYGVNS. Deletions cut 3 bases from V and 5 bases from J, with 11 bases between. The CDR3 runs 14 residues. The sequenced sample was PBMCs from blood, obtained about 5 days after vaccination. V usage is TRBV25-1 and J usage is TRBJ2-1; perhaps TRBD1 as D (6 bases). This clonotype originated in a man aged 45 to 65 who received an inactivated influenza vaccine. CDR3 amino acids: CASSDPNRDNEQFF. The CDR3 coding sequence is TGTGCCAGCAGTGATCCAAACAGGGACAATGAGCAGTTCTTC.